The rows below give T cell receptor beta chains drawn from one sample of a study of Tregs in tolerant kidney transplant recipients. TCRdb's table, derived via immunoSEQ multiplex PCR, lists solely in-frame clones and lacks some. The sample has around 70,000 clones, 92% seen once. The material sequenced was CD8+ T cells from blood, taken before the transplant. The receptors shown here come from a human donor who received a combined kidney and bone marrow transplant. The CDR3 runs from the conserved cysteine through the conserved F or W. The D gene is left open where the match is weak. For some rows the clone size is stated as once, few or many, or as a class when expanded; others skip it.

j_gene | v_gene | d_gene | abundance | CDR3aa | CDR3nt
TRBJ2-7 | TRBV4-2 | NA | once | CASSQGGLSYEQYF | TGTGCCAGCAGCCAAGGGGGACTCTCCTACGAGCAGTACTTC
TRBJ2-7 | TRBV6-1 | NA | NA | CASSETGSSYEQYF | TGTGCCAGCAGTGAGACCGGGAGCTCCTACGAGCAGTACTTC
TRBJ1-1 | TRBV9 | NA | NA | CASSVARGGTEAFF | TGTGCCAGCAGCGTCGCCAGGGGTGGGACTGAAGCTTTCTTT
TRBJ2-7 | TRBV11-2 | NA | NA | CASSFLPVGAADEQYF | TGTGCCAGCAGCTTTTTACCCGTGGGGGCAGCGGACGAGCAGTACTTC
TRBJ2-3 | TRBV4-1 | TRBD1 | NA | CASSQEGGGSTDTQYF | TGCGCCAGCAGCCAAGAAGGGGGCGGCAGCACAGATACGCAGTATTTT
TRBJ2-7 | TRBV6-4 | TRBD1 | NA | CASSPGQGNSNEQYF | TGTGCCAGCAGTCCCGGACAGGGTAACTCCAACGAGCAGTACTTC
TRBJ2-7 | TRBV6-6 | NA | NA | CACGGVHEQYF | TGTGCCTGCGGCGGGGTCCACGAGCAGTACTTC
TRBJ1-3 | TRBV11-2 | NA | few | CASSFIRTTSGLGIYF | TGTGCCAGCAGCTTCATTAGGACAACTTCTGGGTTGGGCATATATTTT
TRBJ1-1 | TRBV7-9 | TRBD1 | NA | CASSLVGRGHNTEAFF | TGTGCCAGCAGCTTAGTTGGCAGGGGGCATAACACTGAAGCTTTCTTT
TRBJ2-5 | TRBV19 | NA | NA | CASSIGGGYQETQYF | TGTGCCAGTAGTATCGGGGGTGGGTACCAAGAGACCCAGTACTTC
TRBJ2-2 | TRBV2 | NA | NA | CASSVSHGQYTGELFF | TGTGCCAGCAGTGTGTCCCACGGACAGTACACCGGGGAGCTGTTTTTT
TRBJ2-7 | TRBV7-9 | NA | NA | CASSDLIGTNYEQYF | TGTGCCAGCAGCGATCTTATTGGGACAAACTACGAGCAGTACTTC
TRBJ2-1 | TRBV28 | TRBD2 | NA | CASSLPLAGGSLPRTSEQFF | TGTGCCAGCAGCCTACCTCTAGCGGGAGGGTCCCTCCCTCGTACAAGTGAGCAGTTCTTC
TRBJ1-2 | TRBV5-6 | TRBD1 | NA | CASSLGTGGSTF | TGTGCCAGCAGCTTGGGGACAGGGGGCTCCACCTTC
TRBJ2-7 | TRBV30 | NA | NA | CAWSVKLRGVYEQYF | TGTGCCTGGAGTGTAAAACTCAGGGGGGTCTACGAGCAGTACTTC
TRBJ2-3 | TRBV4-1 | TRBD2 | NA | CASSQVETSGNAQYF | TGCGCCAGCAGCCAAGTCGAAACTAGCGGGAATGCGCAGTATTTT
TRBJ2-3 | TRBV14 | NA | NA | CASSQVYVDTQYF | TGTGCCAGCAGCCAAGTTTATGTAGATACGCAGTATTTT
TRBJ1-4 | TRBV4-2 | NA | NA | CASSTPRSGQGSEKLFF | TGTGCCAGCAGCACTCCAAGGAGTGGGCAGGGGAGTGAAAAACTGTTTTTT
TRBJ2-1 | TRBV2 | TRBD2 | NA | CASSEALLAATYNEQFF | TGTGCCAGCAGTGAAGCACTTCTAGCGGCTACCTACAATGAGCAGTTCTTC
TRBJ2-1 | TRBV19 | TRBD2 | NA | CASSAPLSGGVDEQFF | TGTGCCAGTAGTGCCCCACTAAGCGGGGGGGTCGATGAGCAGTTCTTC
TRBJ2-5 | TRBV7-9 | NA | NA | CASSLITRRGETQYF | TGTGCCAGCAGCTTAATTACGAGGCGGGGAGAGACCCAGTACTTC
TRBJ2-7 | TRBV4-3 | TRBD1 | NA | CASSRGTGEGEQYF | TGCGCCAGCAGCCGGGGGACAGGGGAAGGCGAGCAGTACTTC
TRBJ2-3 | TRBV7-9 | NA | once | CASSLPSVGEDTDTQYF | TGTGCCAGCAGCTTACCCAGCGTGGGGGAGGACACAGATACGCAGTATTTT
TRBJ2-1 | TRBV5-4 | TRBD2 | NA | CASSPGGGNDEQFF | TGTGCCAGCAGCCCGGGAGGAGGGAACGATGAGCAGTTCTTC
TRBJ2-2 | TRBV6-5 | NA | NA | CASRPGHGAGELFF | TGTGCCAGCAGGCCAGGGCACGGTGCCGGGGAGCTGTTTTTT
TRBJ1-1 | TRBV5-1 | NA | NA | CASSLADSATEAFF | TGCGCCAGCAGCTTGGCGGACAGTGCCACTGAAGCTTTCTTT
TRBJ2-1 | TRBV6-4 | NA | once | CASSEVGREQFF | TGTGCCAGCAGTGAGGTGGGCCGTGAGCAGTTCTTC
TRBJ1-2 | TRBV5-4 | NA | NA | CASGLWGRVGYTF | TGTGCCAGCGGCCTTTGGGGGCGTGTGGGCTACACCTTC
TRBJ1-3 | TRBV7-9 | NA | NA | CASKGLIGGSQGNTIYF | TGTGCCAGCAAAGGCCTCATTGGGGGCAGTCAAGGAAACACCATATATTTT
TRBJ2-5 | TRBV4-1 | NA | NA | CASSHPIGGETQYF | TGCGCCAGCAGCCACCCGATTGGCGGTGAGACCCAGTACTTC
TRBJ2-7 | TRBV9 | TRBD2 | NA | CASSTGLAYEQYF | TGTGCCAGCAGCACGGGACTAGCTTACGAGCAGTACTTC
TRBJ2-3 | TRBV27 | TRBD1 | NA | CASSLSEGTGVDTQYF | TGTGCCAGCAGTTTATCGGAAGGGACAGGGGTAGATACGCAGTATTTT
TRBJ1-2 | TRBV7-9 | TRBD1 | NA | CASSLTGGYGYTF | TGTGCCAGCAGCTTAACAGGGGGCTATGGCTACACCTTC
TRBJ2-7 | TRBV14 | TRBD1 | NA | CASSQDGPRGLSVYEQYF | TGTGCCAGCAGCCAAGATGGTCCCAGGGGGCTTTCTGTGTACGAGCAGTACTTC
TRBJ2-1 | TRBV27 | TRBD2 | NA | CASSLRTSGGPSFF | TGTGCCAGCAGTTTAAGGACTAGCGGGGGGCCATCCTTCTTC
TRBJ1-2 | TRBV9 | NA | NA | CASSVAGANYGYTF | TGTGCCAGCAGCGTAGCGGGAGCAAACTATGGCTACACCTTC
TRBJ2-7 | TRBV5-1 | TRBD1 | NA | CASKTGDSYEQYF | TGCGCCAGTAAGACAGGGGACTCCTACGAGCAGTACTTC
TRBJ1-2 | TRBV5-6 | NA | NA | CASSLAISPARKYGYTF | TGTGCCAGCAGCTTAGCGATTTCGCCTGCCCGAAAATATGGCTACACCTTC
TRBJ2-5 | TRBV9 | TRBD2 | NA | CASSVSGGEQETQYF | TGTGCCAGCAGCGTATCGGGGGGTGAGCAAGAGACCCAGTACTTC
TRBJ1-3 | TRBV21-1 | NA | NA | CSTPPSQALRSGNTIYF | TGTTCGACCCCCCCCTCACAGGCCCTCCGGAGTGGAAACACCATATATTTT
TRBJ2-1 | TRBV5-3 | NA | NA | CARSTRVHEQFF | TGTGCCAGAAGCACTAGAGTCCATGAGCAGTTCTTC
TRBJ2-4 | TRBV5-6 | NA | NA | CASSLVGVAKNIQYF | TGTGCTAGCAGCTTGGTTGGAGTAGCCAAAAACATTCAGTACTTC
TRBJ1-1 | TRBV19 | NA | NA | CASSTGITEAFF | TGTGCCAGTTCTACAGGGATTACTGAAGCTTTCTTT
TRBJ1-2 | TRBV7-9 | TRBD1 | NA | CASSLRTGDANYGYTF | TGTGCCAGCAGCTTAAGGACAGGGGATGCGAACTATGGCTACACCTTC
TRBJ1-4 | TRBV7-9 | TRBD1 | NA | CASSSDRENEKLFF | TGTGCCAGCAGCTCGGACAGGGAGAATGAAAAACTGTTTTTT
TRBJ2-7 | TRBV4-3 | TRBD1 | NA | CASSPTTGAYEQYF | TGCGCCAGCAGCCCTACTACAGGGGCATACGAGCAGTACTTC
TRBJ2-3 | TRBV28 | TRBD2 | NA | CASSFPSGLAVSTDTQYF | TGTGCCAGCAGTTTCCCATCTGGACTAGCGGTGAGCACAGATACGCAGTATTTT
TRBJ2-1 | TRBV10-2 | TRBD2 | NA | CASSVAGDSYNEQFF | TGCGCCAGCAGTGTAGCGGGAGACTCCTACAATGAGCAGTTCTTC
TRBJ1-4 | TRBV4-1 | NA | NA | CASSQEGRGNEKLFF | TGCGCCAGCAGCCAAGAGGGGCGGGGTAATGAAAAACTGTTTTTT
TRBJ1-5 | TRBV5-6 | NA | once | CASSWGEGQPQHF | TGTGCCAGCAGCTGGGGGGAGGGTCAGCCCCAGCATTTT
TRBJ2-2 | TRBV27 | TRBD1 | NA | CASSYDRAGTGELFF | TGTGCCAGCAGTTACGACAGGGCAGGGACCGGGGAGCTGTTTTTT
TRBJ2-7 | TRBV4-1 | NA | NA | CASSPRTNTGQNAPFYEQYF | TGCGCCAGCAGCCCGAGGACTAACACAGGTCAAAATGCACCATTCTACGAGCAGTACTTC
TRBJ2-7 | TRBV21-1 | NA | NA | CASTSGLAEYEQYF | TGTGCCAGCACCTCGGGACTAGCGGAATACGAGCAGTACTTC
TRBJ2-2 | TRBV9 | NA | NA | CASSPPSGGPGELFF | TGTGCCAGCAGCCCCCCCTCGGGGGGCCCCGGGGAGCTGTTTTTT
TRBJ1-5 | TRBV19 | NA | NA | CASSVDRWGQPQHF | TGTGCCAGTAGTGTCGACAGATGGGGTCAGCCCCAGCATTTT